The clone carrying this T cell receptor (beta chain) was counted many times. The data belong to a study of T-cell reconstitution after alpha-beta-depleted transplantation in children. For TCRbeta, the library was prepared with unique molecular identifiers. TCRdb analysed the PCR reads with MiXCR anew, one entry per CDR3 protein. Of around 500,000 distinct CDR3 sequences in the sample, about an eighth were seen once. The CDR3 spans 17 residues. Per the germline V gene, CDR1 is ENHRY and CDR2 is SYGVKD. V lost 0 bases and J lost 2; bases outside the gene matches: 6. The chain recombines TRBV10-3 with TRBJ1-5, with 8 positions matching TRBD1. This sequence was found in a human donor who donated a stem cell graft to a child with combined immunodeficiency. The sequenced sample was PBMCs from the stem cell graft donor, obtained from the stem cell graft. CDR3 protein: CAISESGQGGGNQPQHF. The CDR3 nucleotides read TGTGCCATCAGTGAGTCTGGACAGGGAGGGGGCAATCAGCCCCAGCATTTT.